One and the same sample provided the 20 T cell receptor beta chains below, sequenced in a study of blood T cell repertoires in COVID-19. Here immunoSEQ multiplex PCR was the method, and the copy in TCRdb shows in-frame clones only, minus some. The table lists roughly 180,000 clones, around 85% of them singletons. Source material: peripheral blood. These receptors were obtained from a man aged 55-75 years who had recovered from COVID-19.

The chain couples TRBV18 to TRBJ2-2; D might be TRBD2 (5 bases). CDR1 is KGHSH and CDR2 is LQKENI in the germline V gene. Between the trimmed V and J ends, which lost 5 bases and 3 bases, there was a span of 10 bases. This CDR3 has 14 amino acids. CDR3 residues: CASSIRDHTGELFF. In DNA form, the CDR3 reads TGTGCCAGCTCAATCCGGGATCACACCGGGGAGCTGTTTTTT.

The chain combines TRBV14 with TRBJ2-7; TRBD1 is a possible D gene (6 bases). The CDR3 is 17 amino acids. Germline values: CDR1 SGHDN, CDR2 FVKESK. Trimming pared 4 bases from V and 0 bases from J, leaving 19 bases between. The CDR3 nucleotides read TGTGCCAGCAGCCTAACAGACCAAACAGGGCACTCCTACGAGCAGTACTTC. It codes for CASSLTDQTGHSYEQYF.

DNA of the CDR3: TGCGCCAGCAGCCAAGATTGGGGGGAGGGTGGAAACACCATATATTTT. Residues: CASSQDWGEGGNTIYF. The J gene is TRBJ1-3, the V gene TRBV4-3, with D maybe TRBD1 (5 bases). The CDR3 spans 16 residues. V lost 0 bases to trimming and J lost 3 bases, with 12 bases between them. Germline V gene data show CDR1 as LGHNA and CDR2 as YSLEER.

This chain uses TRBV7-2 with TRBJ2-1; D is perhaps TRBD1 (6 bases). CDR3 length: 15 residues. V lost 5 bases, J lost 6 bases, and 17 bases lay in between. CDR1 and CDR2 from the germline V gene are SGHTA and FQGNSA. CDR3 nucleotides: TGTGCCAGCAGCCCAAGAGGGACAACCGGCAATGAGCAGTTCTTC. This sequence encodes CASSPRGTTGNEQFF.

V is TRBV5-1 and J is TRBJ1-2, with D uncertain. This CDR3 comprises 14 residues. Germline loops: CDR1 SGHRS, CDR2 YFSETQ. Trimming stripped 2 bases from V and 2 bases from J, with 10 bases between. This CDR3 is CASSFGGNNYGYTF. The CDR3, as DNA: TGCGCCAGCAGCTTTGGAGGGAACAACTATGGCTACACCTTC.

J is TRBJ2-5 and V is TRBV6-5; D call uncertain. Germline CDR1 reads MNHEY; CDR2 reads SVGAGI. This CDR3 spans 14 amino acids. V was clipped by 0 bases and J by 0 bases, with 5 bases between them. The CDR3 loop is CASSYSQNQETQYF. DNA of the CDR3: TGTGCCAGCAGTTACTCGCAGAACCAAGAGACCCAGTACTTC.

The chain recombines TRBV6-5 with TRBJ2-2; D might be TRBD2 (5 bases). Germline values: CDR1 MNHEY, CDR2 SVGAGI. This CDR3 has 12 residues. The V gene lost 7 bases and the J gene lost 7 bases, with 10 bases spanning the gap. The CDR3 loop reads CASTAGIGELFF. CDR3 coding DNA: TGTGCCAGCACTGCCGGGATCGGGGAGCTGTTTTTT.

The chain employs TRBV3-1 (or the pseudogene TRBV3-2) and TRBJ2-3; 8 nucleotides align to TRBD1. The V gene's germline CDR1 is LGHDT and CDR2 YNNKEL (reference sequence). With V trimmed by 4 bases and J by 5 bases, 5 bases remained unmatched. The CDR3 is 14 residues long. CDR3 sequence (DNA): TGTGCCAGCAGCCTCAGTACAGGGGGAGATACGCAGTATTTT. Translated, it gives CASSLSTGGDTQYF.

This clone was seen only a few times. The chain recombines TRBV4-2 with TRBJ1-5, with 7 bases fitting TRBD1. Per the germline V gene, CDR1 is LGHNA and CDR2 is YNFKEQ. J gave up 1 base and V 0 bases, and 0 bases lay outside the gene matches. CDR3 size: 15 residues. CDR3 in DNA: TGTGCCAGCAGCCAAGAGGGACAGAGCAATCAGCCCCAGCATTTT. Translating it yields CASSQEGQSNQPQHF.

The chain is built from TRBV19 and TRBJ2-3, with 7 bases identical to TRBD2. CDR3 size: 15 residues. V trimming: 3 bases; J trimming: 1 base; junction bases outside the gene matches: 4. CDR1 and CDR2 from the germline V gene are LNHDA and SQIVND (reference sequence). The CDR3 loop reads CASSIARGGTDTQYF. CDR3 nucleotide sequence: TGTGCCAGTAGTATCGCCCGGGGGGGCACAGATACGCAGTATTTT.

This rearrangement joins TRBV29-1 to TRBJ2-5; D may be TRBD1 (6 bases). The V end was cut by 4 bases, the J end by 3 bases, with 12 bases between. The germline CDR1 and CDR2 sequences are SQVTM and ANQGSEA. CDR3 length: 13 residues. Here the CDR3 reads CSVARGGEETQYF. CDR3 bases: TGCAGCGTTGCCAGGGGTGGGGAAGAGACCCAGTACTTC.

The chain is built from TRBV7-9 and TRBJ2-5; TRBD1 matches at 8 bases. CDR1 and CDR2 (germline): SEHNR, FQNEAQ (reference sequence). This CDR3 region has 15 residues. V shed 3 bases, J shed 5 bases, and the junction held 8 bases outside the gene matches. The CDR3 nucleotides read TGTGCCAGCAGCTTGATCAGGGGGCCTGGGGAGACCCAGTACTTC. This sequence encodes CASSLIRGPGETQYF. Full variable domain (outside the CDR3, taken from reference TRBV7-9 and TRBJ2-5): DTGVSQNPRHKITKRGQNVTFRCDPISEHNRLYWYRQTLGQGPEFLTYFQNEAQLEKSRLLSDRFSAERPKGSFSTLEIQRTEQGDSAMYLCASSLIRGPGETQYFGPGTRLLVL.

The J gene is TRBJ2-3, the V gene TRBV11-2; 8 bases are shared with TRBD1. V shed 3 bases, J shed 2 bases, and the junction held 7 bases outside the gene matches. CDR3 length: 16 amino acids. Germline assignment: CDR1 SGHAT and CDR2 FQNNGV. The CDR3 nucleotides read TGTGCCAGCAGCTTTTCGGGGACAGGCGCCACAGATACGCAGTATTTT. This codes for CASSFSGTGATDTQYF.

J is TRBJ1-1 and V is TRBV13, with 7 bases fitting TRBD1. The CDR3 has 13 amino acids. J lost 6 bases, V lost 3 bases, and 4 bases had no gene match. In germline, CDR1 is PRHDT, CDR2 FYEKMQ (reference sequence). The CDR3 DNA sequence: TGTGCCAGCAGCTTCGACAGGGACGCTGAAGCTTTCTTT. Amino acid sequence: CASSFDRDAEAFF.

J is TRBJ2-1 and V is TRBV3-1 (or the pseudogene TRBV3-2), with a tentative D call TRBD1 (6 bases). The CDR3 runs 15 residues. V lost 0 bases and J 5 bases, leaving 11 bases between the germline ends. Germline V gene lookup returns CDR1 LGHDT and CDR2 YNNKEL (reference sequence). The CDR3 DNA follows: TGTGCCAGCAGCCAAGAAGGGGGTCGGAACAATGAGCAGTTCTTC. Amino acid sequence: CASSQEGGRNNEQFF.

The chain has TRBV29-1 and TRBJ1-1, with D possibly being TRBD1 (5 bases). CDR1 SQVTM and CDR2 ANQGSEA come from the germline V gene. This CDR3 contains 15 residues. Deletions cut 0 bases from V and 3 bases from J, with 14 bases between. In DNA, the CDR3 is TGCAGCGTTGAAGATCTTAGCCAGGGATACACTGAAGCTTTCTTT. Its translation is CSVEDLSQGYTEAFF. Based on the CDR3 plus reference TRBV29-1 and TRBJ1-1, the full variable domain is SAVISQKPSRDICQRGTSLTIQCQVDSQVTMMFWYRQQPGQSLTLIATANQGSEATYESGFVIDKFPISRPNLTFSTLTVSNMSPEDSSIYLCSVEDLSQGYTEAFFGQGTRLTVV.

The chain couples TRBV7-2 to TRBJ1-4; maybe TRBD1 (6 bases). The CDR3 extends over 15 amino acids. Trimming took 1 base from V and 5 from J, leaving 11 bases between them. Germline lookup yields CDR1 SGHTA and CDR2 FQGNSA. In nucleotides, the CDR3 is TGTGCCAGCAGCTTAGTAGGGGGGGCAAATGAAAAACTGTTTTTT. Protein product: CASSLVGGANEKLFF.

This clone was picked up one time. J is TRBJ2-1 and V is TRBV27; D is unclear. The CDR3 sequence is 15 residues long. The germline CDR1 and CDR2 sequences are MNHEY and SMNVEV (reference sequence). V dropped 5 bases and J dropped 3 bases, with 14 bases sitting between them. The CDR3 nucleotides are TGTGCCAGCAGTAACGGTTTTGCTGACTACAATGAGCAGTTCTTC. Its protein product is CASSNGFADYNEQFF.

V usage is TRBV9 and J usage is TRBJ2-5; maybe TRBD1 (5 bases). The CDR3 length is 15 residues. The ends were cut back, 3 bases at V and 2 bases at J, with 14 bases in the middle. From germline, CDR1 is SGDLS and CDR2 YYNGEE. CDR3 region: CASSAYGHIQETQYF. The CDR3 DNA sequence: TGTGCCAGCAGCGCGTATGGACACATTCAAGAGACCCAGTACTTC.

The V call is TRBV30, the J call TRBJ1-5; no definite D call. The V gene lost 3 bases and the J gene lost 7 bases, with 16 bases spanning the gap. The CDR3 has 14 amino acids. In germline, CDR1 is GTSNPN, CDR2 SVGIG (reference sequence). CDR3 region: CAWSAGALQQPQHF. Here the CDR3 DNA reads TGTGCCTGGAGCGCGGGCGCGTTGCAACAGCCCCAGCATTTT.